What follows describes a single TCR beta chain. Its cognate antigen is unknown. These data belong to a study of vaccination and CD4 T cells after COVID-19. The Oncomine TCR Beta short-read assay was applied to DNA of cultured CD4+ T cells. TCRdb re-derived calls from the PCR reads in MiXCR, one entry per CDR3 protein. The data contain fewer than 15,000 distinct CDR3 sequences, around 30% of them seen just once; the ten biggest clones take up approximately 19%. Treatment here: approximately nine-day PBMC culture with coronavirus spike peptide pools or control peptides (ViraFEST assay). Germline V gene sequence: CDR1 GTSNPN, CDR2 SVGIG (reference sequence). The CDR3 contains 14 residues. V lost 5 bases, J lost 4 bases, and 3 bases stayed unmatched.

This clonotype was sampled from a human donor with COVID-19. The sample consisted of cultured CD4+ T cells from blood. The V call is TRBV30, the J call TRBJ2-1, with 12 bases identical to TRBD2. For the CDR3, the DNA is TGTGCCTGGTCTAGCGGGGGGGGTTACAATGAGCAGTTCTTC. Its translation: CAWSSGGGYNEQFF.